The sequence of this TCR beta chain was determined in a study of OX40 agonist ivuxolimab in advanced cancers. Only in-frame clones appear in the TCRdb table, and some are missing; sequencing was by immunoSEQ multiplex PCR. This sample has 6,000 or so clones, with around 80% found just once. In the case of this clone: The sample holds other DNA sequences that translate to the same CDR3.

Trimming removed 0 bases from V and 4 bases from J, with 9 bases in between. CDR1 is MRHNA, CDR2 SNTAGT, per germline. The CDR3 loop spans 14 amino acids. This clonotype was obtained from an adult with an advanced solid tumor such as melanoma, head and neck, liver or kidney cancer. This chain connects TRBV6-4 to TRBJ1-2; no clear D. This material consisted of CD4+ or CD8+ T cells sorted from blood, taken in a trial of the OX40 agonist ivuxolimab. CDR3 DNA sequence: TGTGCCAGCAGTGACTCGCCAGGCAGCTATGGCTACACCTTC. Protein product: CASSDSPGSYGYTF.